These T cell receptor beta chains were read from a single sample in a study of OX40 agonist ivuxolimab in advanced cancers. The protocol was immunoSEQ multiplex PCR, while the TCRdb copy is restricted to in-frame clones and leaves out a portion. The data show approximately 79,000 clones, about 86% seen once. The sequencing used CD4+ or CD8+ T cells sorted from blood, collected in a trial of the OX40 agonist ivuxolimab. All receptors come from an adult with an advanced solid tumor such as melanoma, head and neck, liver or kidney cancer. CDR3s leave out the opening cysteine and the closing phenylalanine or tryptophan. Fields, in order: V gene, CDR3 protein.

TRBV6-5	ASTGYPASYEQY
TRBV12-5	ASGFSYEQY
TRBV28	ASKSSGRGGEQY
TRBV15	ATSRKPGQGFYEQY
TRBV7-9	ASSLGDRDTGELF
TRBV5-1	ASSQSGQETQY
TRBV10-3	AIYGNHEQY
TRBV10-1	ASSEGTGIYEQY
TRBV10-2	ASSDRRGGYSGNTIY
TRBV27	ASSLDRGPYEQY
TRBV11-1	ASSSYGISGNTIY
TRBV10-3	AISAGTTYEQY
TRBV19	ASSVLGSSTDTQY
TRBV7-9	ASSPWDRHPISNYGYT
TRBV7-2	ASSSGPGNTIY
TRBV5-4	ASSGGLAGSNTGELF
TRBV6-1	ASSEALWVGSYEQY